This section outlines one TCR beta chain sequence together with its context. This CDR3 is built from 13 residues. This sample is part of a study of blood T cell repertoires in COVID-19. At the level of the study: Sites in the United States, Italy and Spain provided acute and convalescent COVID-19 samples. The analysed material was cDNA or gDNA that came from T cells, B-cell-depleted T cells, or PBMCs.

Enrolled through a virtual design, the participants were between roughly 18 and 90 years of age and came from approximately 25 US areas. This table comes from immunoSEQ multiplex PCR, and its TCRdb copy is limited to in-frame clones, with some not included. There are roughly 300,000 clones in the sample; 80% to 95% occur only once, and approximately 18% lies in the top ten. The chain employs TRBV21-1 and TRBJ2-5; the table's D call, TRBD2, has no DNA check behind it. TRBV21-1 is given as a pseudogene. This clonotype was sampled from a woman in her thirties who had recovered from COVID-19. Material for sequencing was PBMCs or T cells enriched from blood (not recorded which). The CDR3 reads CASILGTGETQYF. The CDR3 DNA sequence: TGTGCCAGCATACTAGGCACGGGAGAGACCCAGTACTTC.